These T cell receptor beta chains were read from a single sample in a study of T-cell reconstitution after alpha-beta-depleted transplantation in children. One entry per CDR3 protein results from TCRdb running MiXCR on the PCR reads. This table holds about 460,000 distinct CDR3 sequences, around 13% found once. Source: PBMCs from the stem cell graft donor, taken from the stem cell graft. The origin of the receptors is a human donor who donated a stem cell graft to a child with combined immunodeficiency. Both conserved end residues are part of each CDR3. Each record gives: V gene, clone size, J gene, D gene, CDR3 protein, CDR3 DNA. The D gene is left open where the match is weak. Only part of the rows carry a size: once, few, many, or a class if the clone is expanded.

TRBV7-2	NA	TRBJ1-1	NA	CASSSTDGNTEAFF	TGTGCCAGCAGTTCTACGGACGGGAACACTGAAGCTTTCTTT
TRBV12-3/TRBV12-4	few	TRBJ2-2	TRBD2	CASRGAGVWAGELFF	TGTGCCAGCAGAGGGGCGGGGGTCTGGGCCGGGGAGCTGTTTTTT
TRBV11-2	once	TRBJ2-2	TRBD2	CASSLGRRAGGVSGELFF	TGTGCCAGCAGCTTGGGCCGGCGAGCGGGGGGAGTATCCGGGGAGCTGTTTTTT
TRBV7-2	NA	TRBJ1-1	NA	CASSSAGGNTEAFF	TGTGCCAGCAGCTCCGCCGGGGGGAACACTGAAGCTTTCTTT
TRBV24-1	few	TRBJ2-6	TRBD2	CAPLGGDRLSGANVLTF	TGTGCCCCCCTGGGGGGGGACCGACTCTCTGGGGCCAACGTCCTGACTTTC
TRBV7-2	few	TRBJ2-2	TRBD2	CASSLDGGANGELFF	TGTGCCAGCAGCTTAGACGGGGGGGCCAACGGGGAGCTGTTTTTT
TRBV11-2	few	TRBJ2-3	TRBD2	CASSSDGRASDEQYF	TGTGCCAGCAGCAGCGACGGGAGGGCCTCCGACGAGCAGTATTTT
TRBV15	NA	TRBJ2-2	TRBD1	CATSLTGSGELFF	TGTGCCACCAGCTTGACAGGGTCTGGGGAGCTGTTTTTT
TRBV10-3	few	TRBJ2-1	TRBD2	CAISEESGGHNEQFF	TGTGCCATCAGTGAAGAGAGCGGGGGTCACAATGAGCAGTTCTTC
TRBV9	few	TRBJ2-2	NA	CASSPPSNTGELFF	TGTGCCAGCAGCCCACCCAGCAACACCGGGGAGCTGTTTTTT
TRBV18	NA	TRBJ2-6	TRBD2	CASSPLTSGSSGANVLTF	TGTGCCAGCTCACCACTTACTAGCGGAAGCTCTGGGGCCAACGTCCTGACTTTC
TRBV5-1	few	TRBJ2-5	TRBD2	CASSLATSGLETQYF	TGCGCCAGCAGCTTGGCCACTAGCGGCCTAGAGACCCAGTACTTC
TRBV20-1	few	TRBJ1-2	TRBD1	CSASPQGSANYGYTF	TGCAGTGCCTCACCACAGGGGTCGGCTAACTATGGCTACACCTTC
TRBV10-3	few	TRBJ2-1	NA	CAIRDSNNEQFF	TGTGCCATCAGAGACAGTAACAATGAGCAGTTCTTC
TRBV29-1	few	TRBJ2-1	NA	CSVEVGSGGEQFF	TGCAGCGTTGAAGTAGGGTCAGGGGGGGAGCAGTTCTTC
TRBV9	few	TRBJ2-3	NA	CASSNPYLSPTDTQYF	TGTGCCAGCAGTAACCCGTATTTAAGCCCCACAGATACGCAGTATTTT
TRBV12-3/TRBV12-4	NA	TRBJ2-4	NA	CASSYWWGKNIQYF	TGTGCCAGCAGTTACTGGTGGGGCAAAAACATTCAGTACTTC
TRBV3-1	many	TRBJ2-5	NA	CASSQDRRWEGTQYF	TGTGCCAGCAGCCAAGATCGGAGATGGGAAGGGACCCAGTACTTC
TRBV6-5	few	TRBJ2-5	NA	CASSSARDAETQYF	TGTGCCAGCAGTTCCGCCCGGGACGCAGAGACCCAGTACTTC
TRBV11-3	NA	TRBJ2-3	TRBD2	CASSPRAGRASTDTQYF	TGTGCCAGCAGCCCAAGGGCGGGGAGGGCTAGCACAGATACGCAGTATTTT
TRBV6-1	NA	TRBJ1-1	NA	CAILGGTWGTEAFF	TGTGCCATTCTAGGAGGCACTTGGGGGACTGAAGCTTTCTTT
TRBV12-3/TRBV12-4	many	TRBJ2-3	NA	CASSLDQGTGNTQYF	TGTGCCAGCAGTTTAGATCAGGGGACGGGGAATACGCAGTATTTT
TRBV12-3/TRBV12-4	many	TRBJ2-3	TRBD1	CASSFRQGLTDTQYF	TGTGCCAGCAGTTTTCGACAGGGCCTCACAGATACGCAGTATTTT
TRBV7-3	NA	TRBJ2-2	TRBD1	CASSKGQGIGELFF	TGTGCCAGCAGCAAGGGACAGGGGATCGGGGAGCTGTTTTTT
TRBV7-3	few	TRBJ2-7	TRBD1	CASSQGQGTPYEQYF	TGTGCCAGCAGCCAAGGACAGGGAACCCCCTACGAGCAGTACTTC
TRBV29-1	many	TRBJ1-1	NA	CSVEGGRGVNTEAFF	TGCAGCGTTGAGGGCGGCCGGGGGGTGAACACTGAAGCTTTCTTT
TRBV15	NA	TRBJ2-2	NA	CATSRVAGELFF	TGTGCCACCAGCAGAGTTGCCGGGGAGCTGTTTTTT
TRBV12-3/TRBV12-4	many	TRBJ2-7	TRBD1	CASRRWGTGGSYEQYF	TGTGCCAGCAGGCGATGGGGGACAGGGGGTTCCTACGAGCAGTACTTC
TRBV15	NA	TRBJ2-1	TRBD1	CATSSDRGGEQFF	TGTGCCACCAGCAGTGACAGGGGCGGGGAGCAGTTCTTC
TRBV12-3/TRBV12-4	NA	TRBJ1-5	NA	CASSQERQPQHF	TGTGCCAGCAGTCAGGAGCGGCAGCCCCAGCATTTT
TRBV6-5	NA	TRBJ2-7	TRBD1	CASSYQTGNSYEQYF	TGTGCCAGCAGTTACCAGACAGGGAACTCCTACGAGCAGTACTTC